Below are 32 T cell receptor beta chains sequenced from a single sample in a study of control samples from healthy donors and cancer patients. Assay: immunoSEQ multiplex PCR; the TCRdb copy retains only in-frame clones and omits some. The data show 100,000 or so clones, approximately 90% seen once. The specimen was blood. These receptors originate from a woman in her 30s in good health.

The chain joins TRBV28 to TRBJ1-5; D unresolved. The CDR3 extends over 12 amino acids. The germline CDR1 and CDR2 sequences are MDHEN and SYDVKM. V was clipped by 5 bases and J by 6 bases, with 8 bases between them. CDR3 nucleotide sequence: TGTGCCAGCAGTAATGGGGTTCAGCCCCAGCATTTT. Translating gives CASSNGVQPQHF.

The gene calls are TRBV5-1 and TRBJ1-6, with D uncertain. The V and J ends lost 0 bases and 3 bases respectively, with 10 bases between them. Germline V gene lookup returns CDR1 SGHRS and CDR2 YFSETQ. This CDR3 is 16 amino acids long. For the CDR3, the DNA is TGCGCCAGCAGCTTGGCCAGCCTATACTATAATTCACCCCTCCACTTT. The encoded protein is CASSLASLYYNSPLHF.

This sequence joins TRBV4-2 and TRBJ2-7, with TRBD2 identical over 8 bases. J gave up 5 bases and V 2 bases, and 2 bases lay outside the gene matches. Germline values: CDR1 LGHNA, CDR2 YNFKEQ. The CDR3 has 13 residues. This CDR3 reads CASSQRGGDEQYF. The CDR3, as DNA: TGTGCCAGCAGCCAACGGGGGGGCGACGAGCAGTACTTC.

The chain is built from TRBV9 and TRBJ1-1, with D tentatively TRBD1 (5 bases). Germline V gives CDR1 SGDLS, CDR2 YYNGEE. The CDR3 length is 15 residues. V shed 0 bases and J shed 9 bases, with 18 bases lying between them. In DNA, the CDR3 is TGTGCCAGCAGCGTAGGTCAGGGTGGGTCGGAAAAAGCTTTCTTT. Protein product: CASSVGQGGSEKAFF. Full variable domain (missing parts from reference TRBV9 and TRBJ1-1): DSGVTQTPKHLITATGQRVTLRCSPRSGDLSVYWYQQSLDQGLQFLIQYYNGEERAKGNILERFSAQQFPDLHSELNLSSLELGDSALYFCASSVGQGGSEKAFFGQGTRLTVV.

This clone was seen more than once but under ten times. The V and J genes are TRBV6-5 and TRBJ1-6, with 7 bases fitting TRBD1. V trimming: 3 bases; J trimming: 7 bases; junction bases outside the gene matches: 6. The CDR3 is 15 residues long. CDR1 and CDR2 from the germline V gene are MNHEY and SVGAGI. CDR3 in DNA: TGTGCCAGCAGTTATACGACAGGGAACAATTCACCCCTCCACTTT. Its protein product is CASSYTTGNNSPLHF.

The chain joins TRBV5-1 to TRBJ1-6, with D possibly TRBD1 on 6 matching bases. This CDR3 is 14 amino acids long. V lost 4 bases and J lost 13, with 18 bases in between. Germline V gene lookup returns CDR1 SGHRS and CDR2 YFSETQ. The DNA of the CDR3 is TGCGCCAGCAGCGGTGGACAGCTAGGTACGCCCCTCCACTTT. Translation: CASSGGQLGTPLHF.

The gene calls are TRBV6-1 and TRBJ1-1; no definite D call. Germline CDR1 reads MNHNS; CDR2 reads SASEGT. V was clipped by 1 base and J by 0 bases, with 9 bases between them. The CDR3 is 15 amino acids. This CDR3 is CASSEGRSLNTEAFF. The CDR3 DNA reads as TGTGCCAGCAGTGAAGGGAGGAGCCTGAACACTGAAGCTTTCTTT.

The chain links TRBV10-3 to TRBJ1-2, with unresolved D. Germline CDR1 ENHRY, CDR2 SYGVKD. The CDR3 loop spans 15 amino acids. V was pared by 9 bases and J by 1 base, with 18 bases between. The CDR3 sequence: CAINPEGRFNYGYTF. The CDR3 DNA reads TGTGCCATAAACCCGGAGGGAAGATTTAACTATGGCTACACCTTC.

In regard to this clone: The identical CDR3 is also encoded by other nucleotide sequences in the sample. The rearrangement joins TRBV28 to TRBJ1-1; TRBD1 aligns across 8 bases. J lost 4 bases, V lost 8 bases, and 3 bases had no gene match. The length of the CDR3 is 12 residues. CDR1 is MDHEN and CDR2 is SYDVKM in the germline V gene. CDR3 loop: CASHRGTTEAFF. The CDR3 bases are TGTGCCAGCCACAGGGGGACCACTGAAGCTTTCTTT.

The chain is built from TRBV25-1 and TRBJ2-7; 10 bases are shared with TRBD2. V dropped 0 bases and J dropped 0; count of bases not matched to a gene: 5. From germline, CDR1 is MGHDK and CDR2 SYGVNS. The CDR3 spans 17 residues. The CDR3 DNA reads TGTGCCAGCAGTGAATACCGGACTAGCGGCCCCTCCTACGAGCAGTACTTC. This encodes CASSEYRTSGPSYEQYF.

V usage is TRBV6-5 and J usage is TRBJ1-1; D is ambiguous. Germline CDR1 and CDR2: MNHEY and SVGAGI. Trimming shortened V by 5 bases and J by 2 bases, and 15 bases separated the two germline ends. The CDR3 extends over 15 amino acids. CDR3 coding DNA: TGTGCCAGCAGTCAAAGCGGGGTCAGAAACACTGAAGCTTTCTTT. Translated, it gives CASSQSGVRNTEAFF.

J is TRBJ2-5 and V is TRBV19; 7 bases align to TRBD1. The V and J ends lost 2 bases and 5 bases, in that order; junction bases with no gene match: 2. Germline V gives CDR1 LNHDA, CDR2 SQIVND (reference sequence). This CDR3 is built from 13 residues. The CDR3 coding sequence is TGTGCCAGTAGTATATCGGACAGGGAGACCCAGTACTTC. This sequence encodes CASSISDRETQYF.

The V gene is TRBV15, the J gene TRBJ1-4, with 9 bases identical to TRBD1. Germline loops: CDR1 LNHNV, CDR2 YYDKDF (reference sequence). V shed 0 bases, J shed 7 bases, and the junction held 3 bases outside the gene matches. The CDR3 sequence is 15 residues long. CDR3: CATSRDRTGAEKLFF. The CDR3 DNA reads TGTGCCACCAGCAGAGATAGGACAGGGGCTGAAAAACTGTTTTTT. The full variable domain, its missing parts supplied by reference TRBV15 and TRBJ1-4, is DAMVIQNPRYQVTQFGKPVTLSCSQTLNHNVMYWYQQKSSQAPKLLFHYYDKDFNNEADTPDNFQSRRPNTSFCFLDIRSPGLGDTAMYLCATSRDRTGAEKLFFGSGTQLSVL.

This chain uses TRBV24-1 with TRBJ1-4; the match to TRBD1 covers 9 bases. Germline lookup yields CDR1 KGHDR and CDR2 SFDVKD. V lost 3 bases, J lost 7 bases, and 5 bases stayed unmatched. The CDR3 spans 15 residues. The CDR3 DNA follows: TGTGCCACCAGTGATAAGACAGGGGGAAGTGAAAAACTGTTTTTT. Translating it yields CATSDKTGGSEKLFF.

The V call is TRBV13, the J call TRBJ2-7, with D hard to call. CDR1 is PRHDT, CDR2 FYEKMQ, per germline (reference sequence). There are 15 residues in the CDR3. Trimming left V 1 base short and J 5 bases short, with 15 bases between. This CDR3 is CASSLEGSTPNEQYF. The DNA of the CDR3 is TGTGCCAGCAGCTTAGAAGGTAGCACTCCCAACGAGCAGTACTTC.

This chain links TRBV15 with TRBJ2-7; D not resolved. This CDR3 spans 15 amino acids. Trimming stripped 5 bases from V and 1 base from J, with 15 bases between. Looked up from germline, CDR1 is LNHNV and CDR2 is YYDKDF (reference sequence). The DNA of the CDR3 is TGTGCCACCAGCGTAGAAATGGGGTTTTCCTACGAGCAGTACTTC. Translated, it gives CATSVEMGFSYEQYF.

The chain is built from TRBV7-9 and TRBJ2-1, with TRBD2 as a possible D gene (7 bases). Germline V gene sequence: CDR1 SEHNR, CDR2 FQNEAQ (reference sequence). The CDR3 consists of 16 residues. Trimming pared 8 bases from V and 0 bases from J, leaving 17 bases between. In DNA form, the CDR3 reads TGTGCCAGCCCGAGGGGGGGCCTTTACTCCTACAATGAGCAGTTCTTC. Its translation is CASPRGGLYSYNEQFF.

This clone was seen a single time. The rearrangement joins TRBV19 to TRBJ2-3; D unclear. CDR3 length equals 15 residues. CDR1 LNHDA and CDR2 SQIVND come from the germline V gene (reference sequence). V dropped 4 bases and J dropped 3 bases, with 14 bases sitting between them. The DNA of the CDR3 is TGTGCCAGTAGTACCCAGGCCTTGGGAACAGATACGCAGTATTTT. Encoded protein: CASSTQALGTDTQYF. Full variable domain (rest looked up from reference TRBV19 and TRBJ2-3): DGGITQSPKYLFRKEGQNVTLSCEQNLNHDAMYWYRQDPGQGLRLIYYSQIVNDFQKGDIAEGYSVSREKKESFPLTVTSAQKNPTAFYLCASSTQALGTDTQYFGPGTRLTVL.

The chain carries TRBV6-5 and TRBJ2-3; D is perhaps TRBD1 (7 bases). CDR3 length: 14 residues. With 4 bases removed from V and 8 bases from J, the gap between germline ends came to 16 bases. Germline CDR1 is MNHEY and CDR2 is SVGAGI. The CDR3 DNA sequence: TGTGCCAGCAGTTCGGAGACAGGGCGGGGTACGCAGTATTTT. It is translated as CASSSETGRGTQYF.

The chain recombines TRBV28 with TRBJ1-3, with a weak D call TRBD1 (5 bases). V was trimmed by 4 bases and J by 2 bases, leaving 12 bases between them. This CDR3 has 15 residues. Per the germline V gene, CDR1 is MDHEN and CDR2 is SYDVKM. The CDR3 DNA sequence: TGTGCCAGCAGTTACCCGCAGGGTACTGGAAACACCATATATTTT. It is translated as CASSYPQGTGNTIYF.

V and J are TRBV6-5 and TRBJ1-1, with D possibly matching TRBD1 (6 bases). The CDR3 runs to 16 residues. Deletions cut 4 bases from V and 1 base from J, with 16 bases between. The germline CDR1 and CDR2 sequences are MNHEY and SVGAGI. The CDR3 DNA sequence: TGTGCCAGCAGTTCCCCGCACAGGGCCAGGAACACTGAAGCTTTCTTT. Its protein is CASSSPHRARNTEAFF.

The CDR3 region has the DNA TGTGCCAGCAGCTTAGGGACGGCATATGGCTACACCTTC. It specifies CASSLGTAYGYTF. The chain uses TRBV7-2 and TRBJ1-2; D remains ambiguous. CDR1 SGHTA and CDR2 FQGNSA come from the germline V gene. V lost 1 base and J lost 5, with 8 bases in between. This CDR3 has 13 residues.

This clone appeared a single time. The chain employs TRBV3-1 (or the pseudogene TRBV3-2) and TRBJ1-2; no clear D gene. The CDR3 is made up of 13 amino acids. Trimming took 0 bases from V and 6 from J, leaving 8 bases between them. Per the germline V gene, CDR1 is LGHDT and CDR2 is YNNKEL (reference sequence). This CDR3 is CASSQEAGNGYTF. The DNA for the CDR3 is TGTGCCAGCAGCCAAGAGGCGGGGAATGGCTACACCTTC.

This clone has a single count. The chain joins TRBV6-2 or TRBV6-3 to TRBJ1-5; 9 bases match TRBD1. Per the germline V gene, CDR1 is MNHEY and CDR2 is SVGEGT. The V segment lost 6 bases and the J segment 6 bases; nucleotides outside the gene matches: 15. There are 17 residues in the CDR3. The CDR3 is CASSPHAGQGSSQPQHF. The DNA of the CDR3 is TGTGCCAGCAGCCCTCACGCGGGACAGGGAAGTAGTCAGCCCCAGCATTTT.

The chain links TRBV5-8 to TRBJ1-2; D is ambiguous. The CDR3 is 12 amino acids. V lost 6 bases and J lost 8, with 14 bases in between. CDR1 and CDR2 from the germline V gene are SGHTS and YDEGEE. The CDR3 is CASTHDIRGYTF. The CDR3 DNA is TGTGCCAGCACCCATGACATAAGGGGCTACACCTTC.

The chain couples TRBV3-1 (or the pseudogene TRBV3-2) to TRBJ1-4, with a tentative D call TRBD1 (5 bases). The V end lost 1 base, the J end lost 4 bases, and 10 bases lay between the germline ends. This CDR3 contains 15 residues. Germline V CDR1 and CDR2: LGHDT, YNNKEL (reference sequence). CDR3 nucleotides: TGTGCCAGCAGCCAAGGAACAGGAGTTAATGAAAAACTGTTTTTT. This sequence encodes CASSQGTGVNEKLFF.

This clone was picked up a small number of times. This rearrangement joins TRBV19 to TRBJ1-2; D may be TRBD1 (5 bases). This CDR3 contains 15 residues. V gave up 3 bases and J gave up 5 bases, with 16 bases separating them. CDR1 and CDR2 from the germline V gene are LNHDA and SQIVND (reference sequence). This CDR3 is CASSIGGILAYGYTF. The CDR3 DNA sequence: TGTGCCAGTAGTATTGGGGGGATCCTTGCGTATGGCTACACCTTC.

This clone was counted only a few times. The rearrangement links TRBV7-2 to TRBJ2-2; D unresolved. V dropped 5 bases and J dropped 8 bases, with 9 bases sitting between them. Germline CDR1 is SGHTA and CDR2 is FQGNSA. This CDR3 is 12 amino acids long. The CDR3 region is CASSPTVGELFF. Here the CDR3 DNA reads TGTGCCAGCAGCCCAACCGTAGGGGAGCTGTTTTTT. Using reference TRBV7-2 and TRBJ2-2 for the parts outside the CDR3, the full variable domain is GAGVSQSPSNKVTEKGKDVELRCDPISGHTALYWYRQSLGQGLEFLIYFQGNSAPDKSGLPSDRFSAERTGGSVSTLTIQRTQQEDSAVYLCASSPTVGELFFGEGSRLTVL.

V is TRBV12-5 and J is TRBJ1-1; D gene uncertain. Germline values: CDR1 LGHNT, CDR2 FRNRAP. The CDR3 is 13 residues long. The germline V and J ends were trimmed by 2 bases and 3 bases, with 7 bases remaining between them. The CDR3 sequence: CASGLSIDTEAFF. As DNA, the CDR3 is TGTGCTAGTGGTTTGTCAATTGACACTGAAGCTTTCTTT.

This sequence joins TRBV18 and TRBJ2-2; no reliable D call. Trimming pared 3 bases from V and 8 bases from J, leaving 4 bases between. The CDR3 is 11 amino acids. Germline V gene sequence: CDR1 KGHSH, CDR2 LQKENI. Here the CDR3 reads CASSPKGELFF. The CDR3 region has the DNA TGTGCCAGCTCACCTAAGGGGGAGCTGTTTTTT.

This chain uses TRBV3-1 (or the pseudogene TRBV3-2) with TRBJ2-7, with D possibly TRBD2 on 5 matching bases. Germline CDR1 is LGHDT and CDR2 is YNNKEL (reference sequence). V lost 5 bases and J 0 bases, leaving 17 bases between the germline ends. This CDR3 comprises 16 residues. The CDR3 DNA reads TGTGCCAGCAGCTCTCCGGAGACGAGGGCCTCCTACGAGCAGTACTTC. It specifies CASSSPETRASYEQYF.

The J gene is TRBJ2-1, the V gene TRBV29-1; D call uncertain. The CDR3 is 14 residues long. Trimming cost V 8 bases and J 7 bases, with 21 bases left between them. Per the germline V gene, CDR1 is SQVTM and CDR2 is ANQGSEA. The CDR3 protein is CSSSAAVDGNEQFF. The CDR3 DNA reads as TGCAGCTCCTCGGCCGCGGTGGATGGGAATGAGCAGTTCTTC.